This entry lists 12 T cell receptor beta chains sequenced from one sample in a study of T cells after yellow fever vaccination. From the 5' RACE reads, TCRdb called clonotypes with MiXCR, one entry per CDR3 protein. The sample consists of around 400,000 distinct CDR3 sequences, around a tenth of them appearing once. The sample was PBMCs, taken on the day of the first yellow fever vaccination. These receptors all come from a man younger than 35 who received the YFV17D yellow fever vaccine.

The V call is TRBV4-3, the J call TRBJ2-1, with D hard to call. The CDR3 length is 14 residues. Germline V lookup: CDR1 LGHNA, CDR2 YSLEER. With 4 bases removed from V and 8 bases from J, the gap between germline ends came to 15 bases. CDR3 in amino acids: CASSLRPAVYEQFF. The CDR3 DNA sequence: TGCGCCAGCAGCCTTCGGCCTGCCGTCTATGAGCAGTTCTTC.

The chain recombines TRBV4-1 with TRBJ2-5; 8 positions agree with TRBD2. Germline V gene data show CDR1 as MGHRA and CDR2 as YSYEKL. V shed 4 bases, J shed 4 bases, and the junction held 5 bases outside the gene matches. CDR3 length: 14 amino acids. In nucleotides, the CDR3 is TGCGCCAGCAGCCTGCCGGGACTAGGAGAGACCCAGTACTTC. Encoded protein: CASSLPGLGETQYF.

This sequence joins TRBV15 and TRBJ1-2, with 7 nucleotides matching TRBD1. The V gene end was trimmed by 1 base and the J gene end by 7 bases; junction bases not matched to a gene: 12. The CDR3 is 16 amino acids. CDR1 is LNHNV, CDR2 YYDKDF, per germline (reference sequence). CDR3 amino acids: CATSRVATGSQGGYTF. CDR3 DNA: TGTGCCACCAGCAGAGTAGCGACAGGGTCACAGGGTGGCTACACCTTC.

This chain links TRBV5-1 with TRBJ2-5, with 13 positions matching TRBD2. Germline V gene data show CDR1 as SGHRS and CDR2 as YFSETQ. The trim removed 4 bases at V and 1 base at J, leaving 4 bases unmatched. The CDR3 length is 16 residues. As DNA, the CDR3 is TGCGCCAGCAGCACTGGGACTAGCGGGGTCCAAGAGACCCAGTACTTC. It is translated as CASSTGTSGVQETQYF. Full variable domain (rest looked up from reference TRBV5-1 and TRBJ2-5): KAGVTQTPRYLIKTRGQQVTLSCSPISGHRSVSWYQQTPGQGLQFLFEYFSETQRNKGNFPGRFSGRQFSNSRSEMNVSTLELGDSALYLCASSTGTSGVQETQYFGPGTRLLVL.

The chain employs TRBV7-3 and TRBJ1-1, with D tentatively TRBD1 (5 bases). The ends were cut back, 1 base at V and 5 bases at J, with 11 bases in the middle. The CDR3 spans 14 residues. CDR1 is SGHTA, CDR2 FQGTGA, per germline. For the CDR3, the DNA is TGTGCCAGCAGCTTAAAAGGGGTTCGAACTGAAGCTTTCTTT. Its translation: CASSLKGVRTEAFF.

The chain links TRBV29-1 to TRBJ2-3, with 8 bases identical to TRBD1. The CDR3 has 13 residues. Germline CDR1 SQVTM, CDR2 ANQGSEA. CDR3 DNA: TGCAGTGAGGGACAGGTTGAATCAAAGACGCAGTATTTT. It encodes CSEGQVESKTQYF.

V and J are TRBV5-6 and TRBJ1-2, with D uncertain. CDR1 is SGHDT, CDR2 YYEEEE, per germline. The CDR3 length is 13 residues. V was shortened by 0 bases and J by 4 bases, with 7 bases between the two germline ends. The CDR3 sequence: CASSLELSYGYTF. The DNA for the CDR3 is TGTGCCAGCAGCTTGGAGTTGTCCTATGGCTACACCTTC.

This clonotype was detected only a few times. The rearrangement links TRBV28 to TRBJ1-5; D not certain. V was trimmed by 6 bases and J by 4 bases, leaving 10 bases between them. There are 13 residues in the CDR3. Germline values: CDR1 MDHEN, CDR2 SYDVKM. CDR3 residues: CASRFLGNQPQHF. In DNA form, the CDR3 reads TGTGCCAGCAGGTTTTTGGGGAATCAGCCCCAGCATTTT.

Concerning this clonotype itself: A much larger clone differs from this one at a single base, so this may be a read error. The chain is built from TRBV20-1 and TRBJ2-7; 10 bases are shared with TRBD2. This CDR3 is 14 amino acids long. J lost 8 bases, V lost 1 base, and 8 bases had no gene match. The germline gives CDR1 DFQATT, CDR2 SNEGSKA (reference sequence). CDR3 sequence: CSARVPSGGYKQYF. The CDR3, as DNA: TGCAGTGCTAGAGTGCCTAGCGGGGGTTACAAGCAGTACTTC.

The chain carries TRBV20-1 and TRBJ2-7; D unclear. The V and J ends lost 0 bases and 0 bases respectively, with 6 bases between them. Germline V CDR1 and CDR2: DFQATT, SNEGSKA (reference sequence). The CDR3 length is 13 residues. The CDR3 sequence is CSARERSSYEQYV. CDR3 sequence (DNA): TGCAGTGCTAGAGAACGGAGCTCCTACGAGCAGTACGTC.

This clonotype was recorded a few times. The junction departs from the called germline gene at one end, perhaps through a read error. This CDR3 is CASTLGVRVSTDTQYF. Written as DNA, the CDR3 is TGTGCCAGCACCTTGGGGGTCCGGGTTAGCACAGATACGCAGTATTTT. The chain is built from TRBV5-5 and TRBJ2-3; perhaps D is TRBD1 or TRBD2 (5 bases each). CDR1 is SGHKS, CDR2 YYEKEE, per germline (reference sequence). This CDR3 is built from 16 residues.

The chain is built from TRBV4-1 and TRBJ1-5, with D possibly TRBD1 on 5 matching bases. Trimming cost V 5 bases and J 0 bases, with 17 bases left between them. The CDR3 covers 17 residues. Germline V CDR1 and CDR2: MGHRA, YSYEKL. The CDR3 DNA reads as TGCGCCAGCAGCTCTTACGCCGGGACGGATAGCAATCAGCCCCAGCATTTT. Translation gives CASSSYAGTDSNQPQHF.